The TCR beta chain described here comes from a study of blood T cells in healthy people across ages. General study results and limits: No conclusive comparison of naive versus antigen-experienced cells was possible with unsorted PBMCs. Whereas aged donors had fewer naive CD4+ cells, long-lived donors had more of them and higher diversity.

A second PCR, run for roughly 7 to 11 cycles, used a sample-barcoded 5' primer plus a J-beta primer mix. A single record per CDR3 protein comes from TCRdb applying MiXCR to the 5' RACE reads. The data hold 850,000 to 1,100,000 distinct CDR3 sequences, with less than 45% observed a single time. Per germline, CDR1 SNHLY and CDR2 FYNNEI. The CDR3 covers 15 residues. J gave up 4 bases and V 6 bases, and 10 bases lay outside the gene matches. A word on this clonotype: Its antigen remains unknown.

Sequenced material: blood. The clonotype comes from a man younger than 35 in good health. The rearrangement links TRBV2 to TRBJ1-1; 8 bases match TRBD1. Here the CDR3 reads CASRPGTGQVTEAFF. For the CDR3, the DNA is TGTGCCAGCAGACCTGGGACAGGTCAGGTCACTGAAGCTTTCTTT.